The next 20 T cell receptor beta chains were all read from a single sample in a study of blood T cell repertoires in COVID-19. Repertoires were generated with immunoSEQ multiplex PCR, while TCRdb's copy carries only in-frame clones and drops some. The data show 150,000 to 200,000 clones, with approximately 84% seen just once and roughly 7.7% held by the top ten. The specimen sequenced was peripheral blood. The receptors shown here come from a middle-aged man who had recovered from COVID-19.

The V gene is TRBV13, the J gene TRBJ2-5; 8 bases are a match to TRBD1. Germline lookup yields CDR1 PRHDT and CDR2 FYEKMQ (reference sequence). V trimming: 5 bases; J trimming: 5 bases; junction bases outside the gene matches: 4. The CDR3 has 13 residues. The CDR3 coding sequence is TGTGCCAGCAGCAAGACAGGGGTGGAGACCCAGTACTTC. Amino acids: CASSKTGVETQYF.

The gene calls are TRBV30 and TRBJ1-1; tentatively, D is TRBD1 (6 bases). Germline values: CDR1 GTSNPN, CDR2 SVGIG (reference sequence). The CDR3 is 13 amino acids. The V gene lost 2 bases and the J gene lost 4 bases, with 11 bases spanning the gap. The CDR3 nucleotides read TGTGCCTGGAGTACAGGGTTAAGCACTGAAGCTTTCTTT. Encoded protein: CAWSTGLSTEAFF.

The V gene is TRBV7-2, the J gene TRBJ1-2, with TRBD1 as a possible D gene (5 bases). Germline CDR1 is SGHTA and CDR2 is FQGNSA. V gave up 4 bases and J gave up 8 bases, with 14 bases separating them. The CDR3 covers 13 residues. Here the CDR3 DNA reads TGTGCCAGCAGCTCGGCCGGAGGGGAAGGCTACACCTTC. Encoded protein: CASSSAGGEGYTF.

The V gene is TRBV6-1, the J gene TRBJ1-4; 12 bases are a match to TRBD1. CDR1 and CDR2 (germline): MNHNS, SASEGT. After removal of 4 bases from V and 7 bases from J, the junction contained 7 bases not matched to a gene. The length of the CDR3 is 16 residues. CDR3 nucleotides: TGTGCCAGCAGTGGCAAGGGACAGGGGGCTTTTGAAAAACTGTTTTTT. It is translated as CASSGKGQGAFEKLFF.

The chain couples TRBV11-2 to TRBJ2-7; a weak D match, TRBD2 (5 bases). The CDR3 covers 14 residues. Trimming left V 1 base short and J 3 bases short, with 10 bases between. CDR1 SGHAT and CDR2 FQNNGV come from the germline V gene. The CDR3 loop is CASSLAGRGYEQYF. The CDR3 bases are TGTGCCAGCAGCTTAGCGGGGAGAGGCTACGAGCAGTACTTC.

The chain links TRBV25-1 to TRBJ2-7; a weak D match, TRBD1 (5 bases). Germline V gene data show CDR1 as MGHDK and CDR2 as SYGVNS. With 1 base removed from V and 4 bases from J, the gap between germline ends came to 8 bases. The CDR3 has 13 residues. The CDR3 sequence: CASSESGWYEQYF. In DNA, the CDR3 is TGTGCCAGCAGTGAATCAGGGTGGTACGAGCAGTACTTC.

The genes are TRBV5-4 and TRBJ2-5; 8 nucleotides agree with TRBD1. The CDR3 spans 16 residues. V lost 0 bases to trimming and J lost 4 bases; unmatched junction nucleotides: 8. Germline V gene data show CDR1 as SGHNT and CDR2 as YYREEE (reference sequence). Here the CDR3 reads CASSLAGQGASETQYF. Written as DNA, the CDR3 is TGTGCCAGCAGCTTGGCCGGGCAGGGGGCTTCAGAGACCCAGTACTTC.

The chain combines TRBV27 with TRBJ1-2; possible D gene TRBD1, 5 bases. The CDR3 extends over 11 amino acids. Trimming took 11 bases from V and 8 from J, leaving 15 bases between them. Germline assignment: CDR1 MNHEY and CDR2 SMNVEV (reference sequence). The DNA for the CDR3 is TGTGCCGCGTCGGGGGGGGAGGGCTACACCTTC. Translation: CAASGGEGYTF.

The chain recombines TRBV20-1 with TRBJ2-1; 14 positions agree with TRBD2. The CDR3 sequence is 15 residues long. Per germline, CDR1 DFQATT and CDR2 SNEGSKA (reference sequence). The J segment lost 10 bases and the V segment lost 3 bases, leaving 8 bases of the junction unmatched. The CDR3 coding sequence is TGCAGTGCTAGTTCGGCGGGACTAGCGGGAGAAGAGCAGTTCTTC. Protein product: CSASSAGLAGEEQFF.

The V and J genes are TRBV21-1 and TRBJ1-5; no DNA check was done on the table's D call, TRBD1. TRBV21-1 counts as a pseudogene. This CDR3 comprises 15 residues. This CDR3 is CASSKQGYSNQPQHF. In nucleotides, the CDR3 is TGTGCCAGCAGCAAACAGGGGTATAGCAATCAGCCCCAGCATTTT.

The chain combines TRBV12-3 or TRBV12-4 with TRBJ1-1, with 9 bases matching TRBD1. The trim removed 8 bases at V and 6 bases at J, leaving 7 bases unmatched. CDR3 length: 13 residues. The CDR3: CASLWGQGPEAFF. The CDR3 DNA follows: TGTGCCAGCCTCTGGGGACAGGGCCCTGAAGCTTTCTTT.

This clone was seen a few times. Other DNA sequences of this sample code for an identical CDR3. The chain joins TRBV6-2 or TRBV6-3 to TRBJ2-7, with 10 bases lining up with TRBD2. Germline V gives CDR1 MNHEY, CDR2 SVGEGT. J gave up 4 bases and V 6 bases, and 9 bases lay outside the gene matches. The CDR3 runs to 15 residues. CDR3 DNA: TGTGCCAGCAGCCCTCGGACTAGCGGAACTTACGAGCAGTACTTC. The encoded protein is CASSPRTSGTYEQYF.

The genes are TRBV19 and TRBJ1-5, with no clear D. Germline V CDR1 and CDR2: LNHDA, SQIVND (reference sequence). V was pared by 7 bases and J by 0 bases, with 13 bases between. The CDR3 length is 15 residues. The CDR3 spells CASTDAGYSNQPQHF. The DNA of the CDR3 is TGTGCCAGTACCGATGCAGGCTATAGCAATCAGCCCCAGCATTTT.

The chain combines TRBV4-3 with TRBJ2-3, with TRBD1 identical over 7 bases. V gave up 1 base and J gave up 1 base; unmatched junction bases: 11. The CDR3 contains 18 residues. Germline values: CDR1 LGHNA, CDR2 YSLEER. The CDR3 DNA reads as TGCGCCAGCAGCCAAGGCTTGCCCCGGGACAGTGGCACAGATACGCAGTATTTT. This codes for CASSQGLPRDSGTDTQYF.

The V call is TRBV5-6, the J call TRBJ1-5; a possible D gene is TRBD1 (6 bases). The germline gives CDR1 SGHDT, CDR2 YYEEEE. Trimming shortened V by 0 bases and J by 5 bases, and 12 bases separated the two germline ends. The CDR3 is made up of 15 amino acids. CDR3 sequence reads: CASSLADRHDQPQHF. DNA of the CDR3: TGTGCCAGCAGCTTGGCGGACAGACATGATCAGCCCCAGCATTTT.

V and J are TRBV3-1 (or the pseudogene TRBV3-2) and TRBJ2-1; possible D gene TRBD1, 5 bases. Germline V lookup: CDR1 LGHDT, CDR2 YNNKEL (reference sequence). Trimming shortened V by 4 bases and J by 2 bases, and 12 bases separated the two germline ends. CDR3 length: 15 residues. The CDR3 sequence is CASSPYRFTYNEQFF. CDR3 coding DNA: TGTGCCAGCAGCCCGTACAGGTTCACCTACAATGAGCAGTTCTTC.

The sample holds a few counts of this clone. The rearrangement joins TRBV4-1 to TRBJ2-2; 7 nucleotides align to TRBD1. The CDR3 has 14 residues. The junction had 2 bases not matched to a gene; V was cut back by 3 bases and J by 4 bases. Germline V gives CDR1 MGHRA, CDR2 YSYEKL. The DNA for the CDR3 is TGCGCCAGCAGCCAGGGGACAGTCACCGGGGAGCTGTTTTTT. It codes for CASSQGTVTGELFF.

This chain joins TRBV9 and TRBJ2-1; tentatively, D is TRBD1 (5 bases). The CDR3 covers 15 residues. The germline V and J ends were trimmed by 2 bases and 8 bases, with 17 bases remaining between them. CDR1 SGDLS and CDR2 YYNGEE come from the germline V gene. The CDR3 DNA sequence: TGTGCCAGCAGCGTTGGGGCATTCCCTGGGGATGAGCAGTTCTTC. This sequence encodes CASSVGAFPGDEQFF.

This rearrangement joins TRBV5-5 to TRBJ1-5; 10 bases match TRBD1. The J segment lost 5 bases and the V segment lost 3 bases, leaving 5 bases of the junction unmatched. Germline CDR1 and CDR2: SGHKS and YYEKEE (reference sequence). CDR3 size: 15 residues. The CDR3 loop reads CASSSPGTGDQPQHF. CDR3 coding DNA: TGTGCCAGCAGCTCGCCCGGGACAGGGGATCAGCCCCAGCATTTT.

The gene calls are TRBV19 and TRBJ2-3; D is unresolved. There are 13 residues in the CDR3. Germline CDR1 and CDR2: LNHDA and SQIVND (reference sequence). The V end was cut by 5 bases, the J end by 0 bases, with 6 bases between. The CDR3 DNA reads TGTGCCAGTAGTGCTACTAGCACAGATACGCAGTATTTT. Protein product: CASSATSTDTQYF.